This T cell receptor (beta chain) emerged from a study of blood T cell repertoires in COVID-19. Overall study: COVID-19 samples from acute and convalescent phases originated in the United States, Italy and Spain. T cells, B-cell-depleted T cells, or PBMCs provided the cDNA or gDNA that served as material.

The CDR3 length is 16 residues. Looked up from germline, CDR1 is SEHNR and CDR2 is FQNEAQ (reference sequence). The V and J ends lost 4 bases and 1 base, in that order; junction bases with no gene match: 4. Authors' data handling: Reference gene primer amplification yielded estimated nucleated cell counts. Some clones are missing from TCRdb's copy, which holds only in-frame ones; the method was immunoSEQ multiplex PCR. V and J calls and clone size come straight from that table; D and trimming were deduced from the DNA. The table lists some 20,000 clones, roughly 91% of them singletons. Sequencing was performed on peripheral blood. This sequence originates from a human donor in a cohort sampled during active COVID-19. This chain links TRBV7-9 with TRBJ2-6, with TRBD1 matching over 7 bases. CDR3 region: CASSWDRPSGANVLTF. The CDR3 nucleotides read TGTGCCAGCAGCTGGGACAGACCGTCTGGGGCCAACGTCCTGACTTTC.